This T cell receptor (beta chain) was documented in a study of pediatric ulcerative colitis (dated by TCRdb to about 2019). Study-level background: Pancolitis was present in several ulcerative colitis patients and left-sided colitis in two, and histology consistent with ulcerative colitis was found in all of these patients. From under ten newly diagnosed, treatment-naive pediatric ulcerative colitis patients and a few non-IBD control children, paired blood and rectal samples were collected. By Pediatric Ulcerative Colitis Activity Index, two patients had mild disease, several had moderate disease and three had acute severe colitis.

Concerning this clone itself: It lacks a known antigen. Qualities for individual bases were not recorded, and no much larger clone is one base off.

Rearranged CDR3 beta regions were amplified from genomic DNA with multiplex V and J primers using the immunoSEQ TRB Survey service. Survey-level sequencing depth of up to 500,000 reads per sample was used to keep depth equal across samples. Libraries were purified, pooled and sequenced on Illumina technology. The published analysis was carried out like this. Productive clonality, sample overlap, pairwise scatters, CDR3 beta length, V/D/J gene usage and productiveness were all assessed with the immunoSEQ online tools. Alongside Shannon and Simpson indices, calculated diversity was computed as the number of unique rearrangements divided by total templates, multiplied by 100. Principal component analysis used the R prcomp function and ggbiplot package on Z-score normalized data. Morisita's index was used to quantify the clonal overlap between blood and rectum within each subject. Here the immuneACCESS table is served through TCRdb, limited to in-frame sequences with V and J called. Missing clones are a known gap in these copies; in checked studies unresolved V genes cover under half, and the rest lacks a known reason. V and J calls plus clone size are reproduced from that table; the DNA served to infer D and trimming. Within this sample are 30,000 to 45,000 clones, with less than 85% of them counted one time only. The ten largest clones take up roughly 25% of the sample.

Ulcerative colitis patients had received no immunosuppressive medication before the diagnostic colonoscopy. A blood sample was drawn at the time of the colonoscopy. The Wizard kit (Promega) was used to extract genomic DNA from both blood and intestinal samples. Overall results and qualifications from the work: Because the repertoires came from total lymphocyte DNA, rare subsets such as regulatory T cells may have patterns that are not reflected. For technical reasons, the blood samples of two patients yielded substantially fewer templates, so those samples were excluded from the blood-rectal overlap analysis. Features of the rectal repertoire distinguished controls, mild-moderate colitis patients and acute severe colitis patients, and in acute severe colitis rectal diversity was lower because of clonal expansions. A couple of rectal CDR3 clonotypes were detected in all ulcerative colitis patients and were not detected in any of the controls. Significantly higher autologous blood-rectal clonal overlap was found in ulcerative colitis patients than in controls, which suggested increased T cell trafficking to inflamed tissue. The healthy control group was small, with only a handful of individuals.

The receptor's source is a girl aged 5 to 17 with moderate ulcerative colitis. The sample consisted of blood.

The CDR3 is CASSMRTGAVDTQYF. The DNA sequence is as follows: TGCGCCAGCAGCATGAGGACAGGGGCCGTAGATACGCAGTATTTT. The rearranged segments are TRBV5-1 and TRBJ2-3; 9 central nucleotides agree with TRBD1. CDR1 and CDR2 are read off the germline V gene as SGHRS and YFSETQ. Its CDR3 holds 15 amino acids, cysteine through phenylalanine. The DNA shown is the 45-base CDR3, in frame from base 1. At the junction V is shortened by 4 bases and J by 5 bases; bases outside the gene matches: 8.